This TCR beta chain was obtained from a study of identical twins. TCRdb processed the 5' RACE reads anew with MiXCR; each CDR3 protein has one entry. The sample records some 570,000 distinct CDR3 sequences, 20% to 25% being singletons. Study-level results: Abundant beta clonotypes from cord blood had fewer insertions, unlike memory repertoires, which showed none. Beta out-of-frame sequences showed weaker excess twin sharing.

This CDR3 region has 20 residues. CDR1 MNHEY and CDR2 SMNVEV come from the germline V gene (reference sequence). V was clipped by 0 bases and J by 0 bases, with 20 bases between them. Note on this clonotype: Its antigen is as yet unknown.

The sample also formed part of further work on yellow fever vaccine responses in identical twins.

V usage is TRBV27 and J usage is TRBJ1-4, with D maybe TRBD1 (5 bases). The sequence derives from a woman between 18 and 29 years old in good health. The sample was CD4+ T cells sorted from blood. DNA for the CDR3: TGTGCCAGCAGTTTATCCGTTAGGAGGGGATCCACTTCAACTAATGAAAAACTGTTTTTT. This gives the protein CASSLSVRRGSTSTNEKLFF. The full variable domain, in which reference TRBV27 and TRBJ1-4 provide the parts outside the CDR3, is EAQVTQNPRYLITVTGKKLTVTCSQNMNHEYMSWYRQDPGLGLRQIYYSMNVEVTDKGDVPEGYKVSRKEKRNFPLILESPSPNQTSLYFCASSLSVRRGSTSTNEKLFFGSGTQLSVL.